The text below deals with one T cell receptor beta chain. Unsorted samples used around 98 million PBMCs for genomic DNA. These data are taken from a study of shared clonotypes between healthy human individuals. Genomic DNA of each subset was evenly split across several immunoSEQ plates. As originally analysed: Filtering differed since immunoSEQ provided only junctions, with no quality scores. Profiled with immunoSEQ multiplex PCR; TCRdb holds only in-frame clones, not every one. Clonal size and the V and J genes are those of that table, whereas D and trimming came from the DNA. The sample carries 400,000 to 500,000 clones, around 80% recorded once. V lost 5 bases to trimming and J lost 7 bases; unmatched junction nucleotides: 20. The CDR3 is made up of 17 amino acids. Germline V lookup: CDR1 SGHTA, CDR2 FQGNSA.

The clonotype comes from a woman in her thirties or forties in good health. Some clones in this sample may be carry-over from other donors' samples. Sequenced material: PBMCs. The chain has TRBV7-2 and TRBJ2-7; TRBD2 agrees at 7 bases. The CDR3: CASSPHSPSAGVWEQYF. Here the CDR3 DNA reads TGTGCCAGCAGCCCCCATAGCCCCTCGGCGGGAGTGTGGGAGCAGTACTTC.